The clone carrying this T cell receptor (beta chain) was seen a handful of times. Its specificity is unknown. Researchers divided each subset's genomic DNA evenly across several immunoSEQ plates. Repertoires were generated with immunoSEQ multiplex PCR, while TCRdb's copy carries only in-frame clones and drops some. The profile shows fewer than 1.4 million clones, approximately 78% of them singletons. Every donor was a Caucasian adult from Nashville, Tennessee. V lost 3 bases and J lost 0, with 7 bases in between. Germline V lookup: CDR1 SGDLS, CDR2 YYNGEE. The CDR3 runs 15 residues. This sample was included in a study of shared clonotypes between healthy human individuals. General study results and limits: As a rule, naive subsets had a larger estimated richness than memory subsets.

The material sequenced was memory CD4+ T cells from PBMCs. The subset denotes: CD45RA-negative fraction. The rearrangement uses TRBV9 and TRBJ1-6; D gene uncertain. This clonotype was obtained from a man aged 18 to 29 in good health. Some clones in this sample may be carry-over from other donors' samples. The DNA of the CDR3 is TGTGCCAGCAGCGCCCGGAGCTCCTATAATTCACCCCTCCACTTT. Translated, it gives CASSARSSYNSPLHF.